This record covers a single T cell receptor (beta chain). Original processing notes: Amplification of reference gene primers was used by the study to estimate nucleated cell counts. Measured with immunoSEQ multiplex PCR; TCRdb has only the in-frame clones, and not every one. The V and J calls and the clone size are those of that table, but D and trimming were determined from the DNA. There are about 83,000 clones in the sample; 86% occur only once, and 20% to 25% lies in the top ten. This entry is derived from a study of blood T cell repertoires in COVID-19. Study context: Researchers got acute and convalescent COVID-19 samples from the United States, Italy and Spain.

J gave up 5 bases and V 6 bases, and 5 bases lay outside the gene matches. The germline gives CDR1 SNHLY, CDR2 FYNNEI. This CDR3 has 14 amino acids. This chain joins TRBV2 and TRBJ1-5; the match to TRBD1 covers 9 bases. The TCR sequence derives from an elderly woman in a cohort sampled during active or convalescent COVID-19. The sequenced material came from peripheral blood. CDR3 in DNA: TGTGCCAGCAGAGAGACAGGGGGGGATCAGCCCCAGCATTTT. It codes for CASRETGGDQPQHF. The whole variable domain, remainder taken from reference TRBV2 and TRBJ1-5, is EPEVTQTPSHQVTQMGQEVILRCVPISNHLYFYWYRQILGQKVEFLVSFYNNEISEKSEIFDDQFSVERPDGSNFTLKIRSTKLEDSAMYFCASRETGGDQPQHFGDGTRLSIL.